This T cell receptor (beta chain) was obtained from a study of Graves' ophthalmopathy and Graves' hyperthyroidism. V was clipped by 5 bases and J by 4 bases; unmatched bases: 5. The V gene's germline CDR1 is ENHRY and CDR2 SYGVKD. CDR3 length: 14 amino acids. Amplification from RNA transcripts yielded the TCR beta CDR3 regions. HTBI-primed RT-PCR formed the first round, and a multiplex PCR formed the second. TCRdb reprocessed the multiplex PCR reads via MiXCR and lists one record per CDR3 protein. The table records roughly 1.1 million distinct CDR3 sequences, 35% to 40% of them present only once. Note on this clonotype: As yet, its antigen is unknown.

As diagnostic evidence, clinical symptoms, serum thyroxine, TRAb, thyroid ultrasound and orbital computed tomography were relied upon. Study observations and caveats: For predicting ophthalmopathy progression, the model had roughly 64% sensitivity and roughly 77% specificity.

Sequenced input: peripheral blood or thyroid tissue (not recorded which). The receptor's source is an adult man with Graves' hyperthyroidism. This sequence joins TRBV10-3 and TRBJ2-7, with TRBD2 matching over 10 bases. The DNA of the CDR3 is TGTGCCATCAGTAGCGGGAGGGAAGGGTACGAGCAGTACTTC. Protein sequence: CAISSGREGYEQYF.